A single sample gave rise to the 11 T cell receptor beta chains below, sequenced in a study of CD8+ T cells in alopecia areata. Extraction and reverse transcription of RNA yielded cDNA as the sequencing template. Clones were read by immunoSEQ multiplex PCR, and TCRdb kept only the in-frame ones, dropping some. The sample consists of 150,000 to 200,000 clones, roughly 50% of them appearing once. The treatment is: oral pan-JAK inhibitor, 5-10 mg twice daily. The sample consisted of CD4+ T cells sorted from blood, taken around week 55, from a patient treated with tofacitinib. Receptors originate from a human donor with alopecia areata.

This clone was found once. V usage is TRBV29-1 and J usage is TRBJ1-1; 8 bases align to TRBD1. The germline V gene encodes CDR1 SQVTM and CDR2 ANQGSEA. This CDR3 is 13 amino acids long. V shed 7 bases and J 0 bases; nucleotides not matched to a gene: 4. CDR3 sequence: CSGGTGLNTEAFF. The CDR3 coding sequence is TGCAGCGGGGGGACAGGCCTGAACACTGAAGCTTTCTTT.

V gene TRBV7-2 combines with J gene TRBJ2-5; D might be TRBD1 or TRBD2, each matching 5 bases. Germline assignment: CDR1 SGHTA and CDR2 FQGNSA. Between the trimmed V and J ends, which lost 6 bases and 5 bases, there was a span of 10 bases. The CDR3 is made up of 12 amino acids. The CDR3 DNA follows: TGTGCCAGCAGAGGGACGATCGAGACCCAGTACTTC. It encodes CASRGTIETQYF.

This clone has just a few counts. The rearrangement links TRBV7-9 to TRBJ1-5; tentative D call: TRBD1 (5 bases). CDR3 size: 14 residues. The germline gives CDR1 SEHNR, CDR2 FQNEAQ (reference sequence). V was shortened by 4 bases and J by 5 bases, with 12 bases between the two germline ends. The CDR3 DNA reads TGTGCCAGCAGCTCGGGACCCCACGATCAGCCCCAGCATTTT. Residues: CASSSGPHDQPQHF. Supplemented by reference TRBV7-9 and TRBJ1-5, the full variable domain reads DTGVSQNPRHKITKRGQNVTFRCDPISEHNRLYWYRQTLGQGPEFLTYFQNEAQLEKSRLLSDRFSAERPKGSFSTLEIQRTEQGDSAMYLCASSSGPHDQPQHFGDGTRLSIL.

The V call is TRBV29-1, the J call TRBJ1-1; D is unclear. V lost 6 bases to trimming and J lost 3 bases, with 17 bases between them. CDR3 length: 14 residues. Germline lookup yields CDR1 SQVTM and CDR2 ANQGSEA. The CDR3 DNA follows: TGCAGCGTCATACCGAGATTAGTCGACACTGAAGCTTTCTTT. It translates to CSVIPRLVDTEAFF. Full variable domain (outside the CDR3, taken from reference TRBV29-1 and TRBJ1-1): SAVISQKPSRDICQRGTSLTIQCQVDSQVTMMFWYRQQPGQSLTLIATANQGSEATYESGFVIDKFPISRPNLTFSTLTVSNMSPEDSSIYLCSVIPRLVDTEAFFGQGTRLTVV.

This chain uses TRBV5-1 with TRBJ1-1; D unclear. V was pared by 4 bases and J by 5 bases, with 12 bases between. This CDR3 is 13 amino acids long. Germline CDR1 reads SGHRS; CDR2 reads YFSETQ. CDR3 in DNA: TGCGCCAGCAGCCCTCGCGACGGGACTGAAGCTTTCTTT. Residues: CASSPRDGTEAFF. The complete variable domain, with remaining parts taken from reference TRBV5-1 and TRBJ1-1, reads KAGVTQTPRYLIKTRGQQVTLSCSPISGHRSVSWYQQTPGQGLQFLFEYFSETQRNKGNFPGRFSGRQFSNSRSEMNVSTLELGDSALYLCASSPRDGTEAFFGQGTRLTVV.

The V call is TRBV7-3, the J call TRBJ2-5; no clear D. The CDR3 is 13 amino acids. V was cut by 2 bases and J by 2 bases, with 6 bases left in between. The germline V gene has CDR1 SGHTA and CDR2 FQGTGA. In nucleotides, the CDR3 is TGTGCCAGCAGCTTATGGGAACAAGAGACCCAGTACTTC. Residues: CASSLWEQETQYF.

The CDR3 reads CAWSVRRTGELFF. CDR3 in DNA: TGTGCCTGGAGTGTACGACGGACCGGGGAGCTGTTTTTT. The chain uses TRBV30 and TRBJ2-2; the D is unclear. The CDR3 is 13 residues long. The V gene's germline CDR1 is GTSNPN and CDR2 SVGIG (reference sequence). The V end was cut by 0 bases, the J end by 5 bases, with 7 bases between.

The chain combines TRBV20-1 with TRBJ1-1; D is ambiguous. The CDR3 has 11 amino acids. Germline values: CDR1 DFQATT, CDR2 SNEGSKA (reference sequence). Deletions cut 4 bases from V and 1 base from J, with 4 bases between. CDR3 in DNA: TGCAGTGCTACAGAGAACACTGAAGCTTTCTTT. Amino acid sequence: CSATENTEAFF.

The chain employs TRBV6-1 and TRBJ2-7; D gene ambiguous. The CDR3 has 12 residues. V was cut by 7 bases and J by 3 bases, with 10 bases left in between. Germline lookup yields CDR1 MNHNS and CDR2 SASEGT. CDR3 sequence: CASKGPHYEQYF. CDR3 sequence (DNA): TGTGCCAGCAAAGGACCCCACTACGAGCAGTACTTC.

The chain carries TRBV5-4 and TRBJ2-3, with D unclear. Germline V gene sequence: CDR1 SGHNT, CDR2 YYREEE (reference sequence). The CDR3 is 12 residues long. Deletions cut 1 base from V and 6 bases from J, with 6 bases between. The CDR3 DNA is TGTGCCAGCAGCTTGTTTTTGGATACGCAGTATTTT. This sequence encodes CASSLFLDTQYF.

The table lists this clone with a few counts. The chain carries TRBV30 and TRBJ1-2, with unresolved D. Germline V lookup: CDR1 GTSNPN, CDR2 SVGIG (reference sequence). The CDR3 contains 11 residues. Trimming shortened V by 7 bases and J by 4 bases, and 10 bases separated the two germline ends. For the CDR3, the DNA is TGTGCCTCGTCGACTGGCTATGGCTACACCTTC. Protein: CASSTGYGYTF.